One and the same sample provided the 9 T cell receptor beta chains below, sequenced in a study of PD-L1 blockade in urothelial cancer. Some clones are missing from TCRdb's copy, which holds only in-frame ones; the method was immunoSEQ multiplex PCR. The sample has some 84,000 clones; 82% are singletons. Sample: PBMCs, taken around atezolizumab (anti-PD-L1) treatment. These receptors all come from a man between 65 and 85 years old with urothelial cancer.

The rearrangement uses TRBV18 and TRBJ1-4, with TRBD1 matching 7 bases. The V segment lost 4 bases and the J segment 0 bases; nucleotides outside the gene matches: 14. The CDR3 spans 19 residues. CDR1 is KGHSH and CDR2 is LQKENI in the germline V gene. CDR3 nucleotide sequence: TGTGCCAGCTCACTTGCCGGGACAGCTGTCCTAGCAACTAATGAAAAACTGTTTTTT. Residues: CASSLAGTAVLATNEKLFF.

This clone came up once. The V and J genes are TRBV18 and TRBJ2-7; TRBD1 agrees at 7 bases. Germline V gene sequence: CDR1 KGHSH, CDR2 LQKENI. The CDR3 contains 14 residues. V lost 5 bases to trimming and J lost 1 base; unmatched junction nucleotides: 5. In DNA, the CDR3 is TGTGCCAGCTCATCCGCGACAGGGTCCTACGAGCAGTACTTC. Amino acid sequence: CASSSATGSYEQYF.

The CDR3: CASSLAGVAGSRFF. The CDR3 nucleotides read TGTGCCAGCAGTTTAGCTGGGGTAGCGGGAAGTAGGTTCTTC. The chain carries TRBV27 and TRBJ2-1; TRBD2 matches 8 bases. The CDR3 has 14 residues. Germline V gene sequence: CDR1 MNHEY, CDR2 SMNVEV (reference sequence). The J segment lost 15 bases and the V segment lost 2 bases, leaving 12 bases of the junction unmatched.

The chain employs TRBV7-9 and TRBJ1-2; D call uncertain. The CDR3 consists of 12 residues. Trimming removed 5 bases at V and 2 bases at J, with 6 bases between. Germline assignment: CDR1 SEHNR and CDR2 FQNEAQ (reference sequence). CDR3: CASSPGNYGYTF. The CDR3 DNA sequence: TGTGCCAGCAGCCCGGGAAACTATGGCTACACCTTC.

The J gene is TRBJ2-1, the V gene TRBV14; 7 bases match TRBD2. In germline, CDR1 is SGHDN, CDR2 FVKESK. Trimming removed 3 bases from V and 0 bases from J; junction bases left unmatched: 8. The CDR3 is made up of 17 amino acids. CDR3 sequence reads: CASSQIIGTTSYNEQFF. Here the CDR3 DNA reads TGTGCCAGCAGCCAGATAATCGGGACTACCTCCTACAATGAGCAGTTCTTC.

The rearrangement joins TRBV6-4 to TRBJ2-1; D uncertain. Looked up from germline, CDR1 is MRHNA and CDR2 is SNTAGT. V gave up 3 bases and J gave up 9 bases, with 9 bases separating them. The CDR3 length is 12 residues. Written as DNA, the CDR3 is TGTGCCAGCAGTGATGTTCCAGGTGAGCAGTTCTTC. This translates into CASSDVPGEQFF.

This chain uses TRBV6-5 with TRBJ2-7; 11 positions match TRBD1. The CDR3 runs to 16 residues. Germline-derived CDR1 and CDR2 are MNHEY and SVGAGI. V trimming: 0 bases; J trimming: 5 bases; junction bases outside the gene matches: 6. The CDR3: CASSYSRDRGSNEQYF. Here the CDR3 DNA reads TGTGCCAGCAGTTACTCCCGGGACAGGGGGTCCAACGAGCAGTACTTC.

The gene calls are TRBV4-2 and TRBJ2-2; 11 bases are a match to TRBD1. Trimming removed 3 bases from V and 6 bases from J; junction bases left unmatched: 6. CDR1 LGHNA and CDR2 YNFKEQ come from the germline V gene. The CDR3 is made up of 16 amino acids. CDR3 sequence (DNA): TGTGCCAGCAGCCACGGGGACAGGGGGTATGCCGGGGAGCTGTTTTTT. Protein sequence: CASSHGDRGYAGELFF.

This clone has a single count. V and J are TRBV9 and TRBJ2-3; 7 bases agree with TRBD2. This CDR3 contains 14 residues. J gave up 7 bases and V 0 bases, and 5 bases lay outside the gene matches. Germline loops: CDR1 SGDLS, CDR2 YYNGEE. CDR3 sequence (DNA): TGTGCCAGCAGCGTAGACGGGAGGATGTATACGCAGTATTTT. Protein sequence: CASSVDGRMYTQYF.